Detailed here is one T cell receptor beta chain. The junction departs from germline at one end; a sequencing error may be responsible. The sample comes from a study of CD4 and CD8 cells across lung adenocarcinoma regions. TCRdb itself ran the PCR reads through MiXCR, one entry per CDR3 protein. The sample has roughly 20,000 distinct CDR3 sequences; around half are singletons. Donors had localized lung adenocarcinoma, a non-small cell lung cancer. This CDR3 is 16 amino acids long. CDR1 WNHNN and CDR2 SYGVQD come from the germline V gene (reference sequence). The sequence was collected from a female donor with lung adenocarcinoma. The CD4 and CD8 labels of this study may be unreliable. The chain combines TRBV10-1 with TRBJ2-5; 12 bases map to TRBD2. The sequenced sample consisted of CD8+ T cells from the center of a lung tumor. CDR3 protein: CARKGLAGGETETQYF. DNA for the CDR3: TGCGCCCGCAAGGGACTAGCGGGCGGTGAGACAGAGACCCAGTACTTT.